This passage covers 9 T cell receptor beta chains from one sample sequenced in a study of T cell responses to AZD1222 COVID-19 vaccine. Here immunoSEQ multiplex PCR was the method, and the copy in TCRdb shows in-frame clones only, minus some. The sample yields 150,000 to 200,000 clones, roughly 92% seen once. The material sequenced was peripheral blood, taken 28 days after the second dose of the MenACWY control vaccine. Receptors originate from an adult who received the MenACWY meningococcal vaccine as a control.

This chain uses TRBV7-9 with TRBJ1-6; a weak D match, TRBD1 (5 bases). Trimming stripped 4 bases from V and 9 bases from J, with 13 bases between. The length of the CDR3 is 14 residues. Per the germline V gene, CDR1 is SEHNR and CDR2 is FQNEAQ (reference sequence). This CDR3 reads CASSSNQGVSPLHF. CDR3 coding DNA: TGTGCCAGCAGCTCCAATCAGGGTGTTTCACCCCTCCACTTT.

This clone was recorded a few times. The chain joins TRBV30 to TRBJ1-1; D remains unclear. V was trimmed by 1 base and J by 0 bases, leaving 3 bases between them. The CDR3 runs 12 residues. CDR1 is GTSNPN, CDR2 SVGIG, per germline (reference sequence). The CDR3 coding sequence is TGTGCCTGGAGTGGCATGAACACTGAAGCTTTCTTT. Its protein is CAWSGMNTEAFF.

This clone was picked up one time. The chain has TRBV30 and TRBJ2-7; 9 nucleotides match TRBD1. CDR1 and CDR2 (germline): GTSNPN, SVGIG (reference sequence). The CDR3 loop spans 13 amino acids. The V segment lost 8 bases and the J segment 6 bases; nucleotides outside the gene matches: 11. The CDR3: CAGTQQGAGEQYF. The CDR3, as DNA: TGTGCCGGGACCCAACAGGGGGCGGGCGAGCAGTACTTC.

The chain links TRBV15 to TRBJ2-3; perhaps TRBD2 as D (5 bases). The CDR3 length is 12 residues. V lost 5 bases and J lost 6, with 9 bases in between. The germline V gene has CDR1 LNHNV and CDR2 YYDKDF (reference sequence). The CDR3 sequence: CATSPTGDTQYF. The CDR3 DNA is TGTGCCACCAGCCCCACGGGGGATACGCAGTATTTT.

This sequence joins TRBV19 and TRBJ2-1; 9 bases agree with TRBD2. The CDR3 covers 18 residues. V shed 8 bases and J 5 bases; nucleotides not matched to a gene: 19. The germline V gene has CDR1 LNHDA and CDR2 SQIVND (reference sequence). The CDR3 loop is CASVFSGRRGGGNNEQFF. The CDR3 DNA sequence: TGTGCCAGTGTATTTAGCGGGAGAAGAGGGGGGGGCAACAATGAGCAGTTCTTC.

The V call is TRBV3-1 (or the pseudogene TRBV3-2), the J call TRBJ1-4; 8 bases align to TRBD1. Trimming removed 2 bases from V and 3 bases from J; junction bases left unmatched: 8. This CDR3 contains 17 residues. Germline CDR1 and CDR2: LGHDT and YNNKEL (reference sequence). The CDR3 DNA sequence: TGTGCCAGCAGCCAATGGGCAGGGGGCCAGGCTAATGAAAAACTGTTTTTT. Amino acids: CASSQWAGGQANEKLFF.

This sequence joins TRBV28 and TRBJ1-5, with 7 bases aligning to TRBD1. CDR1 MDHEN and CDR2 SYDVKM come from the germline V gene. The CDR3 is 14 amino acids. V shed 5 bases and J 7 bases; nucleotides not matched to a gene: 8. CDR3 sequence (DNA): TGTGCCAGCAGTCTTCAGGGGGATTGGCAGCCCCAGCATTTT. Translating it yields CASSLQGDWQPQHF.

V and J are TRBV3-1 (or the pseudogene TRBV3-2) and TRBJ2-5; TRBD2 matches at 14 bases. V gave up 7 bases and J gave up 5 bases; unmatched junction bases: 6. The CDR3 loop spans 15 amino acids. CDR1 and CDR2 from the germline V gene are LGHDT and YNNKEL (reference sequence). The chain's CDR3 is CASMTSGRAMETQYF. DNA for the CDR3: TGTGCCAGCATGACTAGCGGGAGGGCCATGGAGACCCAGTACTTC.

CDR3 DNA: TGTGCCAGCAGCTTAGAGCCTAGCGGATCCTACAATGAGCAGTTCTTC. Translated, it gives CASSLEPSGSYNEQFF. V usage is TRBV7-2 and J usage is TRBJ2-1, with TRBD2 matching over 7 bases. CDR1 is SGHTA and CDR2 is FQGNSA in the germline V gene. V was clipped by 1 base and J by 1 base; unmatched bases: 4. This CDR3 comprises 16 residues.